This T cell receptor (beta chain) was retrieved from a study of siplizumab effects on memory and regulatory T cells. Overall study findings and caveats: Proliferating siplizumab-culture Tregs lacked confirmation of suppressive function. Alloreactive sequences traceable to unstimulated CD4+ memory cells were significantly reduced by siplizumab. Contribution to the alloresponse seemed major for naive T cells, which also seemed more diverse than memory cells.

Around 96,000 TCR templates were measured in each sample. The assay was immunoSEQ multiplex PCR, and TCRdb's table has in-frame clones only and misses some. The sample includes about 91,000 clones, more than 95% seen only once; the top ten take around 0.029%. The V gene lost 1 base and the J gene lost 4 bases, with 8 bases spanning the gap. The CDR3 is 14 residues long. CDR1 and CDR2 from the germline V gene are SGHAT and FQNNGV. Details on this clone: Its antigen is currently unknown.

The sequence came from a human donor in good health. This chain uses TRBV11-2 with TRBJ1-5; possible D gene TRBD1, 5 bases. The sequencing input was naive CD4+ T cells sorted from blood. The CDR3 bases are TGTGCCAGCAGCTTAGTTGGGGGGAATCAGCCCCAGCATTTT. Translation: CASSLVGGNQPQHF.